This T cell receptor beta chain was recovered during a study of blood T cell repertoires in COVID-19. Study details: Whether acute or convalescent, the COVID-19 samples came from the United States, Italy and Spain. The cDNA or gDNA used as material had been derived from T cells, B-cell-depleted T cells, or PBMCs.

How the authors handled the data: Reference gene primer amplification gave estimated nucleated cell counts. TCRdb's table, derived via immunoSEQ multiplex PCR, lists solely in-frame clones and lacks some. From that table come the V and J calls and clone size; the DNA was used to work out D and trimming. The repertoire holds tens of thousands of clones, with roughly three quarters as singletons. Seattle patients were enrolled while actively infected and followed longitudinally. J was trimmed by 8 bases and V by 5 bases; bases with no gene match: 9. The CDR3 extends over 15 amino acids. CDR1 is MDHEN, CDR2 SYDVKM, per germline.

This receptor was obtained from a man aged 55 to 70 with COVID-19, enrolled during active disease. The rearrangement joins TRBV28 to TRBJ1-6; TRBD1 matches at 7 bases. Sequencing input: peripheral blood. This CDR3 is CASSTSRTGDSPLHF. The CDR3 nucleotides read TGTGCCAGCAGTACCTCGCGGACAGGTGATTCACCCCTCCACTTT.